These 29 T cell receptor beta chains were all obtained from the same sample, sequenced in a study of T cell repertoires in cytomegalovirus infection. TCRdb itself ran the reads through MiXCR, one entry per CDR3 protein. The repertoire holds about 130,000 distinct CDR3 sequences, with less than 9.5% as singletons. The sample taken for sequencing was PBMCs. All receptors come from a human donor in good health (CMV status not recorded). Some clones in this sample may be carry-over from other donors' samples.

The sample holds many counts of this clonotype. The chain combines TRBV6-1 with TRBJ1-2, with TRBD1 matching 7 bases. Germline CDR1 and CDR2: MNHNS and SASEGT. The length of the CDR3 is 15 residues. V lost 1 base and J lost 4; bases outside the gene matches: 6. CDR3 loop: CASSEVGGGAYGYTF. CDR3 DNA: TGTGCCAGCAGTGAAGTCGGAGGGGGCGCCTATGGCTACACCTTC.

The rearrangement links TRBV14 to TRBJ2-3, with 7 bases aligning to TRBD2. CDR1 SGHDN and CDR2 FVKESK come from the germline V gene. The CDR3 sequence is 14 residues long. Losses at the gene ends were 4 bases for V and 4 bases for J; bases not matched to a gene: 5. CDR3 loop: CASSPRTSSDTQYF. The DNA for the CDR3 is TGTGCCAGCAGCCCCAGGACTAGTTCAGATACGCAGTATTTT. The whole variable domain, filled in from reference TRBV14 and TRBJ2-3, reads EAGVTQFPSHSVIEKGQTVTLRCDPISGHDNLYWYRRVMGKEIKFLLHFVKESKQDESGMPNNRFLAERTGGTYSTLKVQPAELEDSGVYFCASSPRTSSDTQYFGPGTRLTVL.

This clonotype was detected ten times or more. The rearrangement joins TRBV14 to TRBJ1-4; no clear D gene. The CDR3 runs 15 residues. Trimming removed 0 bases from V and 7 bases from J, with 12 bases in between. CDR1 and CDR2 from the germline V gene are SGHDN and FVKESK. This CDR3 is CASSQDGRRIEKLFF. In nucleotides, the CDR3 is TGTGCCAGCAGCCAAGACGGCAGACGGATTGAAAAACTGTTTTTT. The whole variable domain, filled in from reference TRBV14 and TRBJ1-4, reads EAGVTQFPSHSVIEKGQTVTLRCDPISGHDNLYWYRRVMGKEIKFLLHFVKESKQDESGMPNNRFLAERTGGTYSTLKVQPAELEDSGVYFCASSQDGRRIEKLFFGSGTQLSVL.

This clonotype showed up many times. The gene calls are TRBV11-1 and TRBJ2-3; D not certain. The V end lost 4 bases, the J end lost 8 bases, and 13 bases lay between the germline ends. The CDR3 runs to 13 residues. Germline assignment: CDR1 SGHAT and CDR2 FQDESV (reference sequence). The CDR3 sequence is CASSSTGRSTQYF. CDR3 nucleotide sequence: TGTGCCAGCAGCTCTACCGGACGTAGTACGCAGTATTTT.

The sample holds many counts of this clonotype. The chain carries TRBV20-1 and TRBJ1-3; D is unclear. Trimming stripped 6 bases from V and 4 bases from J, with 10 bases between. CDR1 and CDR2 (germline): DFQATT, SNEGSKA (reference sequence). This CDR3 contains 12 residues. CDR3 nucleotide sequence: TGCAGTGCCCTCCGAACCGGAAACACCATATATTTT. Its translation is CSALRTGNTIYF.

This clonotype was counted at least ten times. The chain employs TRBV2 and TRBJ2-2; 11 bases fit TRBD2. This CDR3 is 18 amino acids long. After removal of 3 bases from V and 4 bases from J, the junction contained 10 bases not matched to a gene. Germline-derived CDR1 and CDR2 are SNHLY and FYNNEI. This chain's CDR3 is CASSDWTSGPERTGELFF. In DNA, the CDR3 is TGTGCCAGCAGTGACTGGACTAGCGGGCCCGAACGCACCGGGGAGCTGTTTTTT. The full variable domain, its missing parts supplied by reference TRBV2 and TRBJ2-2, is EPEVTQTPSHQVTQMGQEVILRCVPISNHLYFYWYRQILGQKVEFLVSFYNNEISEKSEIFDDQFSVERPDGSNFTLKIRSTKLEDSAMYFCASSDWTSGPERTGELFFGEGSRLTVL.

This clonotype showed up many times. The chain recombines TRBV2 with TRBJ1-1; D not certain. The CDR3 runs 13 residues. Trimming took 6 bases from V and 1 from J, leaving 9 bases between them. Germline V gives CDR1 SNHLY, CDR2 FYNNEI. As DNA, the CDR3 is TGTGCCAGCAGGCTTGGGAGGAACACTGAAGCTTTCTTT. Encoded protein: CASRLGRNTEAFF. The full variable domain, completed using reference TRBV2 and TRBJ1-1, is EPEVTQTPSHQVTQMGQEVILRCVPISNHLYFYWYRQILGQKVEFLVSFYNNEISEKSEIFDDQFSVERPDGSNFTLKIRSTKLEDSAMYFCASRLGRNTEAFFGQGTRLTVV.

This clonotype came up many times. The genes are TRBV24-1 and TRBJ1-2; no reliable D call. V was trimmed by 1 base and J by 6 bases, leaving 8 bases between them. CDR1 and CDR2 (germline): KGHDR, SFDVKD. The CDR3 extends over 13 amino acids. CDR3 bases: TGTGCCACCAGTGATTTCAACGGAGATGGCTACACCTTC. This gives the protein CATSDFNGDGYTF.

The V call is TRBV20-1, the J call TRBJ2-1; 16 nucleotides agree with TRBD2. The V segment lost 0 bases and the J segment 3 bases; nucleotides outside the gene matches: 5. The CDR3 length is 18 residues. The germline V gene encodes CDR1 DFQATT and CDR2 SNEGSKA (reference sequence). CDR3 coding DNA: TGCAGTGCTAGAGATAGGGGACTAGCGGGGGGGAACTACAATGAGCAGTTCTTC. Translation gives CSARDRGLAGGNYNEQFF.

Ten or more counts support this clonotype. CDR3 nucleotides: TGTGCCAGCGCCCGAAGGGGGCGGATTTCACCCCTCCACTTT. Translating gives CASARRGRISPLHF. The gene calls are TRBV12-3 or TRBV12-4 and TRBJ1-6; 7 bases are a match to TRBD1. There are 14 residues in the CDR3. J gave up 9 bases and V 8 bases, and 10 bases lay outside the gene matches.

This clonotype was seen repeatedly, ten times or more. The gene calls are TRBV7-9 and TRBJ1-2; tentative D call: TRBD1 (5 bases). V shed 5 bases and J shed 7 bases, with 20 bases lying between them. In germline, CDR1 is SEHNR, CDR2 FQNEAQ (reference sequence). The CDR3 covers 15 residues. The CDR3 spells CASSAGGVVFRGYTF. DNA of the CDR3: TGTGCCAGCAGCGCGGGGGGGGTGGTATTTCGTGGCTACACCTTC. Together with reference TRBV7-9 and TRBJ1-2, the CDR3 gives the full variable domain: DTGVSQNPRHKITKRGQNVTFRCDPISEHNRLYWYRQTLGQGPEFLTYFQNEAQLEKSRLLSDRFSAERPKGSFSTLEIQRTEQGDSAMYLCASSAGGVVFRGYTFGSGTRLTVV.

Worth noting for this clonotype: A read error may be the cause here, since a much bigger clone is one base away. This chain joins TRBV10-3 and TRBJ2-2; D possibly matches TRBD1 or TRBD2 (5 bases each). The CDR3 has 15 amino acids. Germline CDR1 is ENHRY and CDR2 is SYGVKD. The CDR3 loop reads CVISEVVGTTGELFF. For the CDR3, the DNA is TGTGTCATCAGTGAGGTGGTAGGGACCACCGGGGAGCTGTTTTTT.

There are a few counts of this clonotype. This rearrangement joins TRBV20-1 to TRBJ1-6; D not resolved. The CDR3 contains 15 residues. V was pared by 2 bases and J by 6 bases, with 14 bases between. In germline, CDR1 is DFQATT, CDR2 SNEGSKA (reference sequence). CDR3 region: CSARHRPEANSPLHF. CDR3 nucleotides: TGCAGTGCTAGACATCGCCCGGAGGCTAATTCACCCCTCCACTTT.

This clonotype was counted at least ten times. The chain couples TRBV19 to TRBJ1-4; D perhaps matches TRBD1 (6 bases). V lost 6 bases and J 5 bases, leaving 16 bases between the germline ends. From germline, CDR1 is LNHDA and CDR2 SQIVND (reference sequence). The CDR3 runs 15 residues. The CDR3 spells CASSPRQANNEKLFF. DNA of the CDR3: TGTGCCAGTAGCCCTAGACAGGCTAACAATGAAAAACTGTTTTTT.

The genes are TRBV5-1 and TRBJ1-1; 7 nucleotides agree with TRBD1. The germline V gene has CDR1 SGHRS and CDR2 YFSETQ. J was trimmed by 6 bases and V by 0 bases; bases with no gene match: 8. The CDR3 has 15 residues. The CDR3 DNA is TGCGCCAGCAGCTTGGCCCAGGGGGGAGTTGCTGAAGCTTTCTTT. This sequence encodes CASSLAQGGVAEAFF.

This clonotype was seen ten or more times. The rearrangement joins TRBV2 to TRBJ2-4; 9 nucleotides align to TRBD1. The trim removed 6 bases at V and 6 bases at J, leaving 6 bases unmatched. The CDR3 contains 14 residues. The V gene's germline CDR1 is SNHLY and CDR2 FYNNEI. The CDR3 sequence: CASSQDRGRNIQYF. The CDR3 nucleotides are TGTGCCAGCAGCCAAGACAGGGGGAGAAACATTCAGTACTTC.

This clonotype has at least ten counts. The chain combines TRBV19 with TRBJ2-1, with D possibly TRBD1 on 6 matching bases. The germline gives CDR1 LNHDA, CDR2 SQIVND (reference sequence). V lost 1 base and J 9 bases, leaving 10 bases between the germline ends. There are 13 residues in the CDR3. CDR3 nucleotides: TGTGCCAGTAGTATAGTCGACAGGTCTGAGCAGTTCTTC. This codes for CASSIVDRSEQFF.

Ten or more counts support this clonotype. The chain carries TRBV15 and TRBJ1-4; D ambiguous. V was trimmed by 1 base and J by 3 bases, leaving 18 bases between them. The germline gives CDR1 LNHNV, CDR2 YYDKDF (reference sequence). The CDR3 sequence is 18 residues long. CDR3 DNA: TGTGCCACCAGCAGAGGAGGAGGCCTAAGGGTGGCTAATGAAAAACTGTTTTTT. This translates into CATSRGGGLRVANEKLFF.

The V and J genes are TRBV29-1 and TRBJ2-7, with D hard to call. Trimming pared 7 bases from V and 4 bases from J, leaving 14 bases between. Germline V gives CDR1 SQVTM, CDR2 ANQGSEA. The CDR3 totals 12 residues. CDR3 in DNA: TGCAGCGCCACATCGAGCCTGTACGAGCAGTACTTC. It encodes CSATSSLYEQYF.

This clonotype was seen at least ten times. This chain links TRBV2 with TRBJ2-7; D call uncertain. Germline CDR1 SNHLY, CDR2 FYNNEI. Deletions cut 3 bases from V and 0 bases from J, with 12 bases between. There are 15 residues in the CDR3. The CDR3 is CASSEVGFSSYEQYF. The CDR3 nucleotides are TGTGCCAGCAGTGAGGTAGGGTTTAGCTCCTACGAGCAGTACTTC.

This clonotype was observed a few times. The chain recombines TRBV25-1 with TRBJ1-3, with D unresolved. Trimming cost V 2 bases and J 4 bases, with 12 bases left between them. Germline-derived CDR1 and CDR2 are MGHDK and SYGVNS. This CDR3 is built from 15 residues. CDR3 nucleotides: TGTGCCAGCAGTGAACCCCCGGGGTACGGAAACACCATATATTTT. Its translation: CASSEPPGYGNTIYF.

This clonotype was counted ten times or more. The J gene is TRBJ1-2, the V gene TRBV2; 9 positions agree with TRBD1. The length of the CDR3 is 13 residues. Losses at the gene ends were 6 bases for V and 8 bases for J; bases not matched to a gene: 7. Germline CDR1 SNHLY, CDR2 FYNNEI. CDR3 in amino acids: CASREGQGFGYTF. Here the CDR3 DNA reads TGTGCCAGCAGAGAGGGACAGGGTTTCGGCTACACCTTC.

This clonotype was found many times. CDR3 sequence: CASTTGSQNTGELFF. The CDR3 bases are TGCGCCAGCACCACAGGGAGTCAGAACACCGGGGAGCTGTTTTTT. The chain links TRBV5-1 to TRBJ2-2, with D perhaps TRBD1 (6 bases). Trimming took off 6 bases at V and 1 base at J, with 13 bases between the two ends. Germline V gene lookup returns CDR1 SGHRS and CDR2 YFSETQ. The CDR3 runs to 15 residues.

This clonotype turned up a few times. The rearrangement joins TRBV29-1 to TRBJ1-2; D is undetermined. The CDR3 length is 9 residues. Germline V gene data show CDR1 as SQVTM and CDR2 as ANQGSEA. Trimming removed 6 bases at V and 6 bases at J, with 5 bases between. The CDR3 protein is CSVSDGYTF. The DNA for the CDR3 is TGCAGCGTGTCGGATGGCTACACCTTC.

The chain combines TRBV4-1 with TRBJ2-1; the D gene could be TRBD1 or TRBD2 (5 bases each). V gave up 3 bases and J gave up 4 bases, with 7 bases separating them. CDR1 and CDR2 from the germline V gene are MGHRA and YSYEKL. This CDR3 is built from 13 residues. The CDR3 loop is CASSQGEYNEQFF. The DNA for the CDR3 is TGCGCCAGCAGCCAGGGGGAATACAATGAGCAGTTCTTC.

This clonotype showed up many times. The chain has TRBV7-2 and TRBJ1-1; D is unresolved. V was trimmed by 6 bases and J by 3 bases, leaving 11 bases between them. The CDR3 covers 13 residues. Germline V lookup: CDR1 SGHTA, CDR2 FQGNSA. The CDR3 DNA reads as TGTGCCAGCAGAGTGATGTCAGACACTGAAGCTTTCTTT. Amino acid sequence: CASRVMSDTEAFF. Supplemented by reference TRBV7-2 and TRBJ1-1, the full variable domain reads GAGVSQSPSNKVTEKGKDVELRCDPISGHTALYWYRQSLGQGLEFLIYFQGNSAPDKSGLPSDRFSAERTGGSVSTLTIQRTQQEDSAVYLCASRVMSDTEAFFGQGTRLTVV.

This clonotype was seen ten or more times. V gene TRBV7-9 combines with J gene TRBJ2-3; no clear D. Trimming pared 7 bases from V and 3 bases from J, leaving 20 bases between. CDR1 is SEHNR and CDR2 is FQNEAQ in the germline V gene (reference sequence). This CDR3 has 16 residues. The CDR3 DNA sequence: TGTGCCAGCAACTCAGACCGAGGCTTTCGAACAGATACGCAGTATTTT. The encoded protein is CASNSDRGFRTDTQYF. Looking up the rest from reference TRBV7-9 and TRBJ2-3 gives the full variable domain: DTGVSQNPRHKITKRGQNVTFRCDPISEHNRLYWYRQTLGQGPEFLTYFQNEAQLEKSRLLSDRFSAERPKGSFSTLEIQRTEQGDSAMYLCASNSDRGFRTDTQYFGPGTRLTVL.

This clonotype occurred many times. The chain is built from TRBV28 and TRBJ2-7; 11 nucleotides agree with TRBD1. The CDR3 is 17 residues long. With V trimmed by 5 bases and J by 2 bases, 11 bases remained unmatched. The germline CDR1 and CDR2 sequences are MDHEN and SYDVKM. The CDR3 here is CASSLAEPGQGAYEQYF. The CDR3 DNA follows: TGTGCCAGCAGTCTAGCTGAACCGGGACAGGGGGCCTACGAGCAGTACTTC. Full variable domain (rest looked up from reference TRBV28 and TRBJ2-7): DVKVTQSSRYLVKRTGEKVFLECVQDMDHENMFWYRQDPGLGLRLIYFSYDVKMKEKGDIPEGYSVSREKKERFSLILESASTNQTSMYLCASSLAEPGQGAYEQYFGPGTRLTVT.

The rearrangement uses TRBV20-1 and TRBJ2-3; 8 bases match TRBD2. V shed 1 base and J 3 bases; nucleotides not matched to a gene: 9. CDR3 length: 16 residues. In germline, CDR1 is DFQATT, CDR2 SNEGSKA (reference sequence). CDR3 in DNA: TGCAGTGCTAGAGGACCGGGGGGGGGGCTGACAGATACGCAGTATTTT. Its protein product is CSARGPGGGLTDTQYF.